The T cell receptor (beta chain) described here comes from a study of post-analysis software for immune sequencing data. In the study overall: Courses of disease covered relapsing-remitting, secondary progressive and progressive-relapsing multiple sclerosis.

Presence of unique molecular identifiers characterized the TCR beta cDNA libraries. A population of roughly 0.85 to 10 million T cells gave rise to about half a million cDNA molecules. Via MiXCR, TCRdb re-called the PCR reads, giving one row per CDR3 protein. Among 650,000 to 850,000 distinct CDR3 sequences listed, around 53% were seen once. On this clonotype: Antigen specificity is unknown.

General study findings and limits: Controls had lower frequencies than patients of a handful of TRBV segments, which included TRBV5-6, TRBV5-1 and TRBV20-1. Those with multiple sclerosis, the patient group, showed significantly lower normalized Chao1 diversity than controls.

Germline V lookup: CDR1 SEHNR, CDR2 FQNEAQ (reference sequence). This CDR3 is built from 13 residues. Specimen: blood. The source of this sequence is a girl between 5 and 17 years old with multiple sclerosis. The chain joins TRBV7-9 to TRBJ2-4, with a tentative D call TRBD2 (5 bases). The J call may not be correct, given that the DNA end is closer to TRBJ2-7. CDR3 region: CAGEGPLSYEQYF. The CDR3 DNA sequence: TGTGCCGGTGAGGGCCCTCTCTCCTACGAGCAGTACTTC.